Shown below are 32 T cell receptor beta chains from a single sample sequenced in a study of cytomegalovirus exposure and HLA in healthy donors (dated by TCRdb to about 2017). The library was obtained by the immunoSEQ multiplex PCR assay. TCRdb took over this immuneACCESS table, retaining in-frame rearrangements with V and J assigned. Such tables are incomplete; in checked studies, under half of the missing clones stem from an unresolved V gene, and the remainder is unexplained. The sample includes under 80,000 clones, with more than 70% observed a single time. The ten largest account for roughly 1.2% of the sample. The specimen sequenced was PBMCs. The receptors shown here come from a woman aged 18 to 35 in good health and CMV-seronegative.

V gene TRBV5-1 combines with J gene TRBJ2-5; 7 bases line up with TRBD2. The CDR3 extends over 13 amino acids. Germline V gene lookup returns CDR1 SGHRS and CDR2 YFSETQ. Germline trimming cut 1 base from V and 5 bases from J; bases unmatched to any gene: 2. CDR3: CASSLRGVETQYF. The DNA for the CDR3 is TGCGCCAGCAGCTTGCGGGGGGTGGAGACCCAGTACTTC.

This clone was counted only a few times. V usage is TRBV15 and J usage is TRBJ2-7; 10 positions agree with TRBD1. The CDR3 length is 16 residues. After removal of 1 base from V and 5 bases from J, the junction contained 8 bases not matched to a gene. The germline gives CDR1 LNHNV, CDR2 YYDKDF (reference sequence). CDR3: CATSRGSTGGIDEQYF. Written as DNA, the CDR3 is TGTGCCACCAGCAGAGGTTCGACAGGGGGCATCGACGAGCAGTACTTC.

The J gene is TRBJ2-7, the V gene TRBV2; weak D call: TRBD1 (6 bases). The V and J ends lost 5 bases and 0 bases respectively, with 14 bases between them. CDR1 and CDR2 from the germline V gene are SNHLY and FYNNEI. This CDR3 region has 15 residues. The DNA for the CDR3 is TGTGCCAGCAGTAGACAGGAGCCCGGCTCCTACGAGCAGTACTTC. Translating it yields CASSRQEPGSYEQYF.

The V and J genes are TRBV7-2 and TRBJ2-1; no definite D call. Germline loops: CDR1 SGHTA, CDR2 FQGNSA. The length of the CDR3 is 14 residues. Trimming stripped 3 bases from V and 6 bases from J, with 12 bases between. In DNA form, the CDR3 reads TGTGCCAGCAGCTTTTATGGCAGGTCCAATGAGCAGTTCTTC. The encoded protein is CASSFYGRSNEQFF.

The chain links TRBV4-2 to TRBJ1-5, with 8 bases aligning to TRBD1. Germline CDR1 is LGHNA and CDR2 is YNFKEQ. CDR3 size: 17 residues. V gave up 1 base and J gave up 7 bases; unmatched junction bases: 12. CDR3 protein: CASSQAVSGQVRQPQHF. The CDR3 nucleotides read TGTGCCAGCAGCCAAGCCGTATCGGGACAGGTCAGGCAGCCCCAGCATTTT.

The count of this clone is one. The chain carries TRBV25-1 and TRBJ2-1; 13 bases agree with TRBD2. The V gene's germline CDR1 is MGHDK and CDR2 SYGVNS. After removal of 4 bases from V and 2 bases from J, the junction contained 5 bases not matched to a gene. The CDR3 contains 17 residues. The DNA for the CDR3 is TGTGCCAGCAGTGTCGGGACTAGCGGGGTCCCCTACAATGAGCAGTTCTTC. It encodes CASSVGTSGVPYNEQFF.

This chain uses TRBV5-6 with TRBJ2-7; 7 nucleotides align to TRBD2. Germline V gene data show CDR1 as SGHDT and CDR2 as YYEEEE. The junction had 7 bases not matched to a gene; V was cut back by 6 bases and J by 1 base. The CDR3 extends over 14 amino acids. The CDR3 nucleotides are TGTGCCAGCACCCCTGTTAGCGGGTCCTACGAGCAGTACTTC. Translated: CASTPVSGSYEQYF. Looking up the rest from reference TRBV5-6 and TRBJ2-7 gives the full variable domain: DAGVTQSPTHLIKTRGQQVTLRCSPKSGHDTVSWYQQALGQGPQFIFQYYEEEERQRGNFPDRFSGHQFPNYSSELNVNALLLGDSALYLCASTPVSGSYEQYFGPGTRLTVT.

V and J are TRBV5-1 and TRBJ1-1; no clear D gene. The CDR3 loop spans 14 amino acids. Trimming removed 1 base at V and 1 base at J, with 8 bases between. Germline V lookup: CDR1 SGHRS, CDR2 YFSETQ. CDR3 bases: TGCGCCAGCAGCTTGTCACCCGGGAACACTGAAGCTTTCTTT. It yields the protein CASSLSPGNTEAFF.

The V and J genes are TRBV18 and TRBJ1-1, with D maybe TRBD1 (6 bases). The germline CDR1 and CDR2 sequences are KGHSH and LQKENI. The germline V and J ends were trimmed by 3 bases and 3 bases, with 8 bases remaining between them. The length of the CDR3 is 13 residues. The CDR3 here is CASSPYRDTEAFF. The DNA of the CDR3 is TGTGCCAGCTCACCTTACAGGGACACTGAAGCTTTCTTT.

This clone was recorded only once. The CDR3 sequence: CASSEQGHEKLFF. CDR3 DNA: TGTGCCAGCAGCGAGCAGGGTCACGAAAAACTGTTTTTT. The genes are TRBV9 and TRBJ1-4; maybe TRBD1 (5 bases). Germline V gene data show CDR1 as SGDLS and CDR2 as YYNGEE. The CDR3 covers 13 residues. The V and J ends lost 3 bases and 8 bases respectively, with 11 bases between them.

The CDR3 nucleotides are TGCGCCAGCAGGGTAGCGGGGGGCGGCGAGACCCAGTACTTC. Translation: CASRVAGGGETQYF. J is TRBJ2-5 and V is TRBV10-2; 10 nucleotides match TRBD2. The CDR3 has 14 amino acids. In germline, CDR1 is WSHSY, CDR2 SAAADI. J gave up 5 bases and V 6 bases, and 6 bases lay outside the gene matches.

J is TRBJ2-3 and V is TRBV2; D call uncertain. CDR1 is SNHLY and CDR2 is FYNNEI in the germline V gene. Trimming removed 6 bases from V and 6 bases from J, with 13 bases in between. CDR3 length: 13 residues. This CDR3 reads CASSAVLRDTQYF. The CDR3 nucleotides are TGTGCCAGCAGCGCCGTGCTCCGGGATACGCAGTATTTT. Filled out from reference TRBV2 and TRBJ2-3, the complete variable domain reads EPEVTQTPSHQVTQMGQEVILRCVPISNHLYFYWYRQILGQKVEFLVSFYNNEISEKSEIFDDQFSVERPDGSNFTLKIRSTKLEDSAMYFCASSAVLRDTQYFGPGTRLTVL.

The gene calls are TRBV13 and TRBJ1-2; no firm D call. The CDR3 loop spans 15 amino acids. V was clipped by 2 bases and J by 9 bases, with 19 bases between them. Looked up from germline, CDR1 is PRHDT and CDR2 is FYEKMQ (reference sequence). CDR3 sequence (DNA): TGTGCCAGCAGCTTATACCCCGGCCCTACCGGGAGCTACACCTTC. Its protein is CASSLYPGPTGSYTF. Combining the CDR3 with reference TRBV13 and TRBJ1-2 gives the whole variable domain AAGVIQSPRHLIKEKRETATLKCYPIPRHDTVYWYQQGPGQDPQFLISFYEKMQSDKGSIPDRFSAQQFSDYHSELNMSSLELGDSALYFCASSLYPGPTGSYTFGSGTRLTVV.

The gene calls are TRBV7-9 and TRBJ1-1; 8 nucleotides line up with TRBD1. V lost 5 bases and J lost 2; bases outside the gene matches: 7. The CDR3 contains 15 residues. CDR1 SEHNR and CDR2 FQNEAQ come from the germline V gene (reference sequence). The CDR3 loop is CASSPRDRTNTEAFF. The DNA of the CDR3 is TGTGCCAGCAGCCCCCGGGACAGGACTAACACTGAAGCTTTCTTT.

The chain links TRBV15 to TRBJ1-1; D is possibly TRBD1 (5 bases). The V end was cut by 4 bases, the J end by 4 bases, with 25 bases between. Germline CDR1 is LNHNV and CDR2 is YYDKDF (reference sequence). This CDR3 is built from 18 residues. The CDR3 here is CATSTPRGGIGFGTEAFF. The CDR3 DNA reads as TGTGCCACCAGCACCCCACGGGGGGGAATAGGTTTTGGCACTGAAGCTTTCTTT.

The gene calls are TRBV5-1 and TRBJ2-3; TRBD1 matches 7 bases. Germline lookup yields CDR1 SGHRS and CDR2 YFSETQ. J lost 1 base, V lost 0 bases, and 2 bases had no gene match. The CDR3 spans 15 residues. CDR3 amino acids: CASSLGQGGTDTQYF. The CDR3 nucleotides are TGCGCCAGCAGCTTGGGACAGGGAGGCACAGATACGCAGTATTTT.

The V gene is TRBV7-2, the J gene TRBJ2-7, with D maybe TRBD2 (6 bases). The V and J ends lost 5 bases and 2 bases respectively, with 13 bases between them. Germline CDR1 is SGHTA and CDR2 is FQGNSA. CDR3 length: 14 residues. The CDR3 bases are TGTGCCAGCAGCCCGGACTATTCTGCCTACGAGCAGTACTTC. It encodes CASSPDYSAYEQYF.

This rearrangement joins TRBV2 to TRBJ2-7, with 8 nucleotides matching TRBD2. V trimming: 7 bases; J trimming: 1 base; junction bases outside the gene matches: 9. This CDR3 comprises 15 residues. Germline-derived CDR1 and CDR2 are SNHLY and FYNNEI. The CDR3 reads CASNGATSGSYEQYF. CDR3 in DNA: TGTGCCAGCAATGGGGCCACTAGCGGATCCTACGAGCAGTACTTC.

Written as DNA, the CDR3 is TGCGCCAGCAGCTTTAGCGGGCGAAGCTCCTACAATGAGCAGTTCTTC. Its translation is CASSFSGRSSYNEQFF. V is TRBV5-1 and J is TRBJ2-1, with 7 positions matching TRBD2. The CDR3 totals 16 residues. Trimming cost V 2 bases and J 0 bases; bases outside gene matches: 5. Germline loops: CDR1 SGHRS, CDR2 YFSETQ.

This clone is labeled as medium-sized. This chain links TRBV5-4 with TRBJ1-1; no reliable D call. V lost 2 bases and J 1 base, leaving 9 bases between the germline ends. The CDR3 consists of 14 residues. The germline V gene encodes CDR1 SGHNT and CDR2 YYREEE (reference sequence). The CDR3, as DNA: TGTGCCAGCAGCTTTTCCACGGGGAACACTGAAGCTTTCTTT. This codes for CASSFSTGNTEAFF.

The chain is built from TRBV7-2 and TRBJ1-2, with no clear D. Trimming removed 2 bases at V and 4 bases at J, with 14 bases between. Germline CDR1 SGHTA, CDR2 FQGNSA. This CDR3 is built from 15 residues. The CDR3: CASSLSRQPSYGYTF. The CDR3 DNA reads as TGTGCCAGCAGCTTATCGAGGCAGCCTTCCTATGGCTACACCTTC.

V usage is TRBV23-1 and J usage is TRBJ2-3; D may be TRBD2 (7 bases). TRBV23-1 is placed among ORFs of uncertain function. This CDR3 is 19 amino acids long. V lost 4 bases to trimming and J lost 3 bases, with 26 bases between them. The CDR3 spells CASSPDTLATGGKTDTQYF. The CDR3 DNA reads TGCGCCAGCAGTCCCGATACGCTGGCGACGGGGGGCAAGACAGATACGCAGTATTTT.

The gene calls are TRBV4-1 and TRBJ2-7; maybe TRBD2 (6 bases). Trimming stripped 2 bases from V and 2 bases from J, with 13 bases between. The CDR3 contains 15 residues. Germline V CDR1 and CDR2: MGHRA, YSYEKL. The CDR3 loop reads CASSQLRGGAYEQYF. Here the CDR3 DNA reads TGCGCCAGCAGCCAACTTCGGGGAGGCGCCTACGAGCAGTACTTC.

The J gene is TRBJ2-1, the V gene TRBV10-3; maybe TRBD1 (6 bases). Germline V gives CDR1 ENHRY, CDR2 SYGVKD. The CDR3 totals 13 residues. Trimming removed 5 bases from V and 8 bases from J, with 13 bases in between. This chain's CDR3 is CAISLNRDDEQFF. The CDR3 bases are TGTGCCATCAGTTTAAACAGGGACGATGAGCAGTTCTTC.

The chain uses TRBV6-1 and TRBJ2-7; D is unresolved. V was cut by 5 bases and J by 4 bases, with 6 bases left in between. This CDR3 has 11 amino acids. Germline assignment: CDR1 MNHNS and CDR2 SASEGT. DNA of the CDR3: TGTGCCAGCAGTTACCAGTACGAGCAGTACTTC. Translated, it gives CASSYQYEQYF.

This clone was seen once. The chain has TRBV5-1 and TRBJ1-1; 11 bases align to TRBD1. Trimming at V came to 3 bases and at J to 1 base, leaving 5 bases not matched to a gene. This CDR3 has 16 amino acids. Per germline, CDR1 SGHRS and CDR2 YFSETQ. In nucleotides, the CDR3 is TGCGCCAGCAGCTCAGGACAGGGGGCAACGAACACTGAAGCTTTCTTT. Translated, it gives CASSSGQGATNTEAFF.

This chain joins TRBV5-1 and TRBJ2-3; weak D call: TRBD1 (5 bases). Germline V lookup: CDR1 SGHRS, CDR2 YFSETQ. This CDR3 spans 15 amino acids. V shed 0 bases and J shed 5 bases, with 13 bases lying between them. The CDR3 sequence: CASSLVGAPGDTQYF. DNA for the CDR3: TGCGCCAGCAGCTTGGTTGGGGCCCCCGGAGATACGCAGTATTTT.

V is TRBV10-3 and J is TRBJ2-3; D gene ambiguous. With 10 bases removed from V and 2 bases from J, the gap between germline ends came to 22 bases. Germline values: CDR1 ENHRY, CDR2 SYGVKD. The CDR3 is made up of 16 amino acids. CDR3 protein: CATGYFGGKDTDTQYF. The CDR3 nucleotides are TGTGCCACCGGGTATTTCGGCGGAAAAGACACAGATACGCAGTATTTT.

The chain joins TRBV14 to TRBJ1-2; D gene uncertain. The CDR3 sequence is 11 residues long. Germline-derived CDR1 and CDR2 are SGHDN and FVKESK. The ends were cut back, 6 bases at V and 10 bases at J, with 12 bases in the middle. The CDR3 protein is CASRREAFYTF. The CDR3 DNA reads TGTGCCAGCAGGAGAGAGGCTTTCTACACCTTC.

V gene TRBV28 combines with J gene TRBJ1-3; 10 nucleotides align to TRBD1. V shed 5 bases and J 3 bases; nucleotides not matched to a gene: 7. CDR1 and CDR2 from the germline V gene are MDHEN and SYDVKM. The CDR3 is 16 residues long. The CDR3 DNA follows: TGTGCCAGCAGTGACAGGGGGCGCAGGGATGGAAACACCATATATTTT. Translation: CASSDRGRRDGNTIYF.

The V call is TRBV11-3, the J call TRBJ2-1, with TRBD2 matching over 10 bases. CDR3 length equals 17 residues. J gave up 4 bases and V 1 base, and 7 bases lay outside the gene matches. Germline CDR1 reads SGHNT; CDR2 reads YENEEA. The CDR3 loop is CASSLAVRTSGYNEQFF. CDR3 nucleotide sequence: TGTGCCAGCAGCTTAGCGGTTCGGACTAGCGGTTACAATGAGCAGTTCTTC.

J is TRBJ2-1 and V is TRBV7-8; 10 bases match TRBD2. V gave up 2 bases and J gave up 0 bases; unmatched junction bases: 10. CDR3 length: 19 residues. Looked up from germline, CDR1 is SGHVS and CDR2 is FQNEAQ. The CDR3 loop is CASSLRASGGRSSYNEQFF. CDR3 DNA: TGTGCCAGCAGCTTAAGGGCTAGCGGGGGTCGAAGCTCCTACAATGAGCAGTTCTTC.